Below are 23 T cell receptor beta chains sequenced from a single sample in a study of T cell clonotyping in hematopoietic cell transplantation. Sequencing was performed with immunoSEQ multiplex PCR; in TCRdb, only in-frame clones are kept and a portion is missing. The repertoire holds about 11,000 clones, with about 89% as singletons. The source material was PBMCs, sampled 180 days after allogeneic stem cell transplant. All receptors derive from a male patient between 60 and 69 years old who had an allogeneic stem cell transplant from an unrelated donor, so the T cells may come from the graft donor. Some clones in this sample may be carry-over from other donors' samples.

The chain uses TRBV11-2 and TRBJ2-1, with TRBD2 matching 9 bases. Germline V gives CDR1 SGHAT, CDR2 FQNNGV. Trimming removed 4 bases from V and 6 bases from J; junction bases left unmatched: 4. This CDR3 has 14 amino acids. CDR3 DNA sequence: TGTGCCAGCAGCTGGAGCGGGGGGTCCAATGAGCAGTTCTTC. Its translation is CASSWSGGSNEQFF. Based on the CDR3 plus reference TRBV11-2 and TRBJ2-1, the full variable domain is EAGVAQSPRYKIIEKRQSVAFWCNPISGHATLYWYQQILGQGPKLLIQFQNNGVVDDSQLPKDRFSAERLKGVDSTLKIQPAKLEDSAVYLCASSWSGGSNEQFFGPGTRLTVL.

The CDR3 sequence is CASSYQGGYYGYTF. The CDR3 DNA reads as TGTGCCAGCAGTTATCAGGGGGGGTACTATGGCTACACCTTC. The rearrangement uses TRBV6-6 and TRBJ1-2, with 7 bases fitting TRBD1. There are 14 residues in the CDR3. Germline values: CDR1 MNHNY, CDR2 SVGAGI (reference sequence). The ends lost 3 bases at V and 3 bases at J; junction bases unmatched: 4.

The chain uses TRBV7-9 and TRBJ2-2; maybe TRBD1 (6 bases). The ends were cut back, 5 bases at V and 5 bases at J, with 9 bases in the middle. Germline V gives CDR1 SEHNR, CDR2 FQNEAQ (reference sequence). This CDR3 spans 13 amino acids. The CDR3 loop is CASSNRVTGELFF. The CDR3 DNA is TGTGCCAGCAGCAACAGGGTAACCGGGGAGCTGTTTTTT.

The chain recombines TRBV28 with TRBJ2-2; D may be TRBD1 (5 bases). The germline V gene has CDR1 MDHEN and CDR2 SYDVKM. The CDR3 loop spans 14 amino acids. V lost 8 bases and J lost 1, with 11 bases in between. The CDR3 sequence is CASLGQGNTGELFF. For the CDR3, the DNA is TGTGCCAGCTTGGGGCAGGGGAACACCGGGGAGCTGTTTTTT.

V is TRBV5-4 and J is TRBJ1-6; D call uncertain. This CDR3 contains 15 residues. The germline gives CDR1 SGHNT, CDR2 YYREEE (reference sequence). V shed 4 bases and J shed 7 bases, with 15 bases lying between them. The CDR3 sequence is CASSDGSPANSPLHF. CDR3 coding DNA: TGTGCCAGCAGCGATGGGAGCCCCGCAAATTCACCCCTCCACTTT.

This clone has just a few counts. This rearrangement joins TRBV6-6 to TRBJ1-2, with TRBD1 as a possible D gene (6 bases). The CDR3 has 16 residues. V lost 0 bases to trimming and J lost 5 bases, with 16 bases between them. Germline V gene data show CDR1 as MNHNY and CDR2 as SVGAGI (reference sequence). CDR3 protein: CASSYSITGYSYGYTF. The CDR3 DNA follows: TGTGCCAGCAGTTACTCGATAACAGGGTACTCATATGGCTACACCTTC.

This chain uses TRBV2 with TRBJ1-5; TRBD1 might be the D (6 bases). The V gene lost 7 bases and the J gene lost 4 bases, with 14 bases spanning the gap. Germline loops: CDR1 SNHLY, CDR2 FYNNEI. The CDR3 sequence is 14 residues long. The CDR3 region has the DNA TGTGCCAGCAACCGCCCAGGGGTTAATCAGCCCCAGCATTTT. Protein sequence: CASNRPGVNQPQHF.

The chain combines TRBV11-2 with TRBJ2-7, with D possibly matching TRBD2 (5 bases). The V end was cut by 4 bases, the J end by 0 bases, with 10 bases between. CDR1 and CDR2 (germline): SGHAT, FQNNGV. This CDR3 has 14 amino acids. The CDR3 reads CASSSTRDSYEQYF. The CDR3 region has the DNA TGTGCCAGCAGCTCTACGAGGGACTCCTACGAGCAGTACTTC.

This chain links TRBV12-1 with TRBJ1-1. TRBV12-1 is a pseudogene segment. The CDR3 consists of 12 residues. CDR3 amino acids: CASSCRVTEAFF. Here the CDR3 DNA reads TGTGCCAGCAGCTGCAGAGTCACTGAAGCTTTCTTT.

J is TRBJ1-2 and V is TRBV10-3; TRBD1 might be the D (5 bases). The V gene lost 0 bases and the J gene lost 2 bases, with 7 bases spanning the gap. Germline V gene sequence: CDR1 ENHRY, CDR2 SYGVKD. The CDR3 sequence is 14 residues long. Written as DNA, the CDR3 is TGTGCCATCAGTGAGTCGGGGGGGAACTATGGCTACACCTTC. Translation: CAISESGGNYGYTF.

The chain combines TRBV27 with TRBJ2-2; 8 bases are a match to TRBD2. The CDR3 consists of 15 residues. V was clipped by 6 bases and J by 1 base; unmatched bases: 4. Germline V gene data show CDR1 as MNHEY and CDR2 as SMNVEV (reference sequence). Written as DNA, the CDR3 is TGTGCCAGCAGGAATAGCGGGAAGAACACCGGGGAGCTGTTTTTT. Translation gives CASRNSGKNTGELFF.

This chain connects TRBV19 to TRBJ1-2; the match to TRBD1 covers 7 bases. Germline V CDR1 and CDR2: LNHDA, SQIVND (reference sequence). This CDR3 region has 15 residues. V shed 8 bases, J shed 2 bases, and the junction held 11 bases outside the gene matches. In DNA form, the CDR3 reads TGTGCCAGTCCAGACAGGGTTCAATGGAACTATGGCTACACCTTC. Protein product: CASPDRVQWNYGYTF.

This chain connects TRBV6-1 to TRBJ1-3, with a possible D match to TRBD1 (5 bases). The V gene's germline CDR1 is MNHNS and CDR2 SASEGT. V was shortened by 6 bases and J by 0 bases, with 12 bases between the two germline ends. The CDR3 is made up of 15 amino acids. CDR3 sequence reads: CASRDMDISGNTIYF. In DNA, the CDR3 is TGTGCCAGCAGGGACATGGACATCTCTGGAAACACCATATATTTT.

The chain carries TRBV7-2 and TRBJ2-1; D gene unclear. CDR3 size: 13 residues. The germline V and J ends were trimmed by 1 base and 11 bases, with 12 bases remaining between them. Per the germline V gene, CDR1 is SGHTA and CDR2 is FQGNSA. The CDR3 reads CASSLGVSQKQFF. CDR3 nucleotides: TGTGCCAGCAGCTTAGGAGTATCCCAAAAGCAGTTCTTC.

The V and J genes are TRBV7-9 and TRBJ1-1; maybe TRBD1 (5 bases). Germline V gene lookup returns CDR1 SEHNR and CDR2 FQNEAQ (reference sequence). This CDR3 spans 14 amino acids. V was cut by 2 bases and J by 5 bases, with 12 bases left in between. CDR3 region: CASSLWGGVTEAFF. For the CDR3, the DNA is TGTGCCAGCAGCTTATGGGGGGGAGTAACTGAAGCTTTCTTT.

This chain uses TRBV5-6 with TRBJ1-1; D is unclear. CDR1 SGHDT and CDR2 YYEEEE come from the germline V gene. The germline V and J ends were trimmed by 2 bases and 2 bases, with 7 bases remaining between them. This CDR3 has 13 residues. This CDR3 is CASSFSGNTEAFF. The CDR3 nucleotides are TGTGCCAGCAGCTTCTCGGGAAACACTGAAGCTTTCTTT. The full variable domain, its missing parts supplied by reference TRBV5-6 and TRBJ1-1, is DAGVTQSPTHLIKTRGQQVTLRCSPKSGHDTVSWYQQALGQGPQFIFQYYEEEERQRGNFPDRFSGHQFPNYSSELNVNALLLGDSALYLCASSFSGNTEAFFGQGTRLTVV.

This clone came up once. The chain carries TRBV11-2 and TRBJ2-7; 9 bases are shared with TRBD2. The junction had 9 bases not matched to a gene; V was cut back by 6 bases and J by 6 bases. The CDR3 is 14 residues long. The germline CDR1 and CDR2 sequences are SGHAT and FQNNGV. The CDR3 DNA is TGTGCCAGCAGTTCCGTGGGACTAGCAGGCGAGCAGTACTTC. Translating it yields CASSSVGLAGEQYF.

This chain joins TRBV29-1 and TRBJ1-1; the D gene is possibly TRBD1 (6 bases). Trimming took off 6 bases at V and 5 bases at J, with 16 bases between the two ends. The CDR3 is 13 residues long. Germline lookup yields CDR1 SQVTM and CDR2 ANQGSEA. CDR3 coding DNA: TGCAGCGTCGAGGGGGGGTCGGGGACTGAAGCTTTCTTT. It is translated as CSVEGGSGTEAFF. Using reference TRBV29-1 and TRBJ1-1 for the parts outside the CDR3, the full variable domain is SAVISQKPSRDICQRGTSLTIQCQVDSQVTMMFWYRQQPGQSLTLIATANQGSEATYESGFVIDKFPISRPNLTFSTLTVSNMSPEDSSIYLCSVEGGSGTEAFFGQGTRLTVV.

The rearrangement links TRBV4-1 to TRBJ1-6; a weak D match, TRBD1 (5 bases). The CDR3 runs to 16 residues. Trimming removed 0 bases from V and 13 bases from J, with 19 bases in between. Looked up from germline, CDR1 is MGHRA and CDR2 is YSYEKL. CDR3 bases: TGCGCCAGCAGCCAAGATGGGGCCCCGCGGAATGAGCCCCTCCACTTT. Protein: CASSQDGAPRNEPLHF.

The J gene is TRBJ1-1, the V gene TRBV4-3; no definite D call. Germline CDR1 is LGHNA and CDR2 is YSLEER. Trimming shortened V by 0 bases and J by 6 bases, and 8 bases separated the two germline ends. The CDR3 consists of 13 residues. The CDR3, as DNA: TGCGCCAGCAGCCAAGATCCCAGCGCTGAAGCTTTCTTT. Its translation is CASSQDPSAEAFF.

J is TRBJ1-2 and V is TRBV7-9; perhaps TRBD1 as D (5 bases). Trimming removed 4 bases from V and 4 bases from J, with 13 bases in between. Germline V CDR1 and CDR2: SEHNR, FQNEAQ (reference sequence). The CDR3 loop spans 14 amino acids. CDR3 in amino acids: CASSYSGRVYGYTF. CDR3 DNA: TGTGCCAGCAGCTATTCAGGCAGGGTCTATGGCTACACCTTC. The complete variable domain, with remaining parts taken from reference TRBV7-9 and TRBJ1-2, reads DTGVSQNPRHKITKRGQNVTFRCDPISEHNRLYWYRQTLGQGPEFLTYFQNEAQLEKSRLLSDRFSAERPKGSFSTLEIQRTEQGDSAMYLCASSYSGRVYGYTFGSGTRLTVV.

This chain joins TRBV19 and TRBJ1-2; D is undetermined. CDR1 is LNHDA and CDR2 is SQIVND in the germline V gene (reference sequence). The CDR3 spans 13 residues. V lost 1 base to trimming and J lost 2 bases, with 5 bases between them. This CDR3 is CASSIGANYGYTF. DNA of the CDR3: TGTGCCAGTAGTATAGGGGCAAACTATGGCTACACCTTC.

The V call is TRBV6-5, the J call TRBJ1-6, with TRBD1 matching over 7 bases. The trim removed 7 bases at V and 4 bases at J, leaving 7 bases unmatched. The germline V gene encodes CDR1 MNHEY and CDR2 SVGAGI. The CDR3 extends over 15 amino acids. The CDR3 spells CASTGTAVYNSPLHF. The DNA of the CDR3 is TGTGCCAGCACCGGGACAGCAGTATATAATTCACCCCTCCACTTT.